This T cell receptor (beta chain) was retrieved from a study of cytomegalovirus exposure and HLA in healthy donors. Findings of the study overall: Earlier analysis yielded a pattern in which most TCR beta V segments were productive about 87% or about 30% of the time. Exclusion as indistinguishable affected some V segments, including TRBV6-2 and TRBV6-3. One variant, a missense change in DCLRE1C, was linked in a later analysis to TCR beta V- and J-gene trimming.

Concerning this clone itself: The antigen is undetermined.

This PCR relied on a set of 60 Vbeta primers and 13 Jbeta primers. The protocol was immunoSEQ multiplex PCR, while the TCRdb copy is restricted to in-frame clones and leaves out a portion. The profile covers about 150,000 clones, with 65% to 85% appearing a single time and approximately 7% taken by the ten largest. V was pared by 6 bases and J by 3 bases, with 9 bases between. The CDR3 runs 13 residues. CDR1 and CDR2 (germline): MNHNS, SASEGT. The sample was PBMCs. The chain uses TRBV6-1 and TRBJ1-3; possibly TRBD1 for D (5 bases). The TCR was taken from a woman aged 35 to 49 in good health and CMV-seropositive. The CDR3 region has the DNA TGTGCCAGCAGGACGGGGGGTGGAAACACCATATATTTT. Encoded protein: CASRTGGGNTIYF.